This record covers a single T cell receptor beta chain. Germline loops: CDR1 MDHEN, CDR2 SYDVKM. V was pared by 1 base and J by 5 bases, with 6 bases between. The CDR3 runs 14 residues. As handled by the study authors: It was from reference gene primer amplification that nucleated cell counts were estimated. Libraries were prepared by immunoSEQ multiplex PCR; TCRdb keeps only in-frame clonotypes and omits some of them. V and J calls and clone size follow that table, whereas D and trimming were derived from the DNA. The top ten hold 4.8% of the sample, which has about 170,000 clones, about nine tenths seen once. Patients at the Seattle site were enrolled during active infection and followed longitudinally. This sample stems from a study of blood T cell repertoires in COVID-19. Study as a whole: COVID-19 samples collected from the United States, Italy and Spain covered acute and convalescent phases. T cells, B-cell-depleted T cells, or PBMCs supplied cDNA or gDNA.

The chain is built from TRBV28 and TRBJ1-6; maybe TRBD1 (6 bases). Sequenced sample: peripheral blood. The receptor comes from a man in his thirties or forties with COVID-19, enrolled during active disease. The CDR3, as DNA: TGTGCCAGCAGTTTATACAGGGATAATTCACCCCTCCACTTT. The encoded protein is CASSLYRDNSPLHF.